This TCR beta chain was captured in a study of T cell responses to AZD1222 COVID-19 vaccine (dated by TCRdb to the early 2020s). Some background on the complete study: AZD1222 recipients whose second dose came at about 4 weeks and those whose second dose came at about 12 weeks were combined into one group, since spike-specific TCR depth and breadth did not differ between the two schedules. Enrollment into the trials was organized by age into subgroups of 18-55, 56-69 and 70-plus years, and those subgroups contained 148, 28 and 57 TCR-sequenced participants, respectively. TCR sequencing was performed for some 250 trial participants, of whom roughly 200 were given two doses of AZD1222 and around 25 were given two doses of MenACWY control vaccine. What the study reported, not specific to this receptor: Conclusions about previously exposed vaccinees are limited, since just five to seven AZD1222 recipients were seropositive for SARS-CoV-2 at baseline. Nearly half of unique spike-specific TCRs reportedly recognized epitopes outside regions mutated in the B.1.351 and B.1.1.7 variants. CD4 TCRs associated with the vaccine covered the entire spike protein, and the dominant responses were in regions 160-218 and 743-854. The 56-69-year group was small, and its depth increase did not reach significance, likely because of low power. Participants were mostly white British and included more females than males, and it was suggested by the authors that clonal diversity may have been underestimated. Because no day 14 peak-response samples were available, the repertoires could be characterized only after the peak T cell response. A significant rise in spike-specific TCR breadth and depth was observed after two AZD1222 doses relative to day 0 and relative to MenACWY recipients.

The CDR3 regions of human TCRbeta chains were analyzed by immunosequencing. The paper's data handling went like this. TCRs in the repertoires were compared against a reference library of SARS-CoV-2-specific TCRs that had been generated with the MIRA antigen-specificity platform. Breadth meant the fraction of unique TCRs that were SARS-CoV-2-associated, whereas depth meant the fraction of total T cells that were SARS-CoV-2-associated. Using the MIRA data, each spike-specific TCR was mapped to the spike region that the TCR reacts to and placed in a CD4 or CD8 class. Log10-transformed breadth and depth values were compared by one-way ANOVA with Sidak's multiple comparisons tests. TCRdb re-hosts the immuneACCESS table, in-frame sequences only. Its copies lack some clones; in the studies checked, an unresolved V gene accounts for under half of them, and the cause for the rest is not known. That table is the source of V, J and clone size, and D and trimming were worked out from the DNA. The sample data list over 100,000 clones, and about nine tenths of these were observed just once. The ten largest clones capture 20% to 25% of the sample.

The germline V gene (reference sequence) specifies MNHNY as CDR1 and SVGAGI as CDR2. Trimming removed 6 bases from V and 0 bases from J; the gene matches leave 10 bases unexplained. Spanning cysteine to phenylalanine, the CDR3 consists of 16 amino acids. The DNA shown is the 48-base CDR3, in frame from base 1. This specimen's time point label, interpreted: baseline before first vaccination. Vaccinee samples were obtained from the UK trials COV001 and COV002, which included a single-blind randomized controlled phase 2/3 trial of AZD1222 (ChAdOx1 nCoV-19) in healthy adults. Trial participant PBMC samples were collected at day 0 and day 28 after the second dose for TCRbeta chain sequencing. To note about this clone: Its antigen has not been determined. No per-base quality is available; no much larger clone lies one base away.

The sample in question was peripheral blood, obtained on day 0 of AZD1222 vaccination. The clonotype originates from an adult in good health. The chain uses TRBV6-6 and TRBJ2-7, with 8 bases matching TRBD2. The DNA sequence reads TGTGCCAGCAGGGGAAGTAGCGGGGTTCTCTCCTACGAGCAGTACTTC. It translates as CASRGSSGVLSYEQYF.